This T cell receptor beta chain is drawn from a study of resident and recirculating memory T cells in vitiligo. Study background: Shave-biopsy epidermis from lesional and nonlesional skin was sequenced alongside PBMCs. Whole samples, not sorted cells, were homogenized and used for genomic DNA extraction. Study observations and caveats: Vitiligo lesions lacked a unique dominant clone, and clonality varied. TCR sequences were not conserved across biopsy sites or patients.

Sequencing was performed with immunoSEQ multiplex PCR; in TCRdb, only in-frame clones are kept and a portion is missing. This table holds tens of thousands of clones, 92% found once. In regard to this clone: What it binds is unknown.

Sequenced material: blood. The receptor comes from a male donor with vitiligo.

The CDR3 sequence: CASSLGGRGEKLFF. The CDR3 region has the DNA TGTGCCAGCAGCCTGGGAGGGAGGGGTGAAAAACTGTTTTTT. The rearrangement joins TRBV5-6 to TRBJ1-4; a weak D match, TRBD1 (5 bases). The length of the CDR3 is 14 residues. From germline, CDR1 is SGHDT and CDR2 YYEEEE. V was clipped by 4 bases and J by 7 bases, with 14 bases between them. Filled out from reference TRBV5-6 and TRBJ1-4, the complete variable domain reads DAGVTQSPTHLIKTRGQQVTLRCSPKSGHDTVSWYQQALGQGPQFIFQYYEEEERQRGNFPDRFSGHQFPNYSSELNVNALLLGDSALYLCASSLGGRGEKLFFGSGTQLSVL.